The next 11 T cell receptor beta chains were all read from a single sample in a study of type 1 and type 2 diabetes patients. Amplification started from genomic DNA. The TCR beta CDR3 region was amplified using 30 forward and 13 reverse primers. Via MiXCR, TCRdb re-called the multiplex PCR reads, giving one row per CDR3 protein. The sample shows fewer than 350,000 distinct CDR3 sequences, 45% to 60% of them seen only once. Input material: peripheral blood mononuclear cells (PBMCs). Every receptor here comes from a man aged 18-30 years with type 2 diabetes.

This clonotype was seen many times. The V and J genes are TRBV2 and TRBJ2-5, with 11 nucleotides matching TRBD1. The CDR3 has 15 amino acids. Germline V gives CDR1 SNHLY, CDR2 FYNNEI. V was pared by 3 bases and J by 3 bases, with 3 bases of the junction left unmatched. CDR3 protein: CASSDRDRGKETQYF. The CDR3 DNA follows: TGTGCCAGCAGTGATCGGGACAGGGGGAAAGAGACCCAGTACTTC.

The CDR3 loop is CASSMVAGANVLTF. The CDR3 DNA sequence: TGTGCCAGTAGTATGGTGGCTGGGGCCAACGTCCTGACTTTC. V usage is TRBV19 and J usage is TRBJ2-6; D remains unclear. The V gene's germline CDR1 is LNHDA and CDR2 SQIVND (reference sequence). This CDR3 has 14 residues. V was trimmed by 3 bases and J by 2 bases, leaving 5 bases between them. Based on the CDR3 plus reference TRBV19 and TRBJ2-6, the full variable domain is DGGITQSPKYLFRKEGQNVTLSCEQNLNHDAMYWYRQDPGQGLRLIYYSQIVNDFQKGDIAEGYSVSREKKESFPLTVTSAQKNPTAFYLCASSMVAGANVLTFGAGSRLTVL.

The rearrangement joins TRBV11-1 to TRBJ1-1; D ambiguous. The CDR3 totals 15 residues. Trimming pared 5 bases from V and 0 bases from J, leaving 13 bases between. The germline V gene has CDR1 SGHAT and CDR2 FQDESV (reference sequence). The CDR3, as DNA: TGTGCCAGCAGCCATACCGGTTGGGTGAACACTGAAGCTTTCTTT. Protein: CASSHTGWVNTEAFF.

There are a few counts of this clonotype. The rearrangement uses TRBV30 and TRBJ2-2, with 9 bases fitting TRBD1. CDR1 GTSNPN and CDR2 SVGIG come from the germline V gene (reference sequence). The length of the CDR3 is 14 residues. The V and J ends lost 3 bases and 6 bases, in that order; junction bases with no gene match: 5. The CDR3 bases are TGTGCCTGGAGGGGGACAGGGATAGCCGGGGAGCTGTTTTTT. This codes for CAWRGTGIAGELFF.

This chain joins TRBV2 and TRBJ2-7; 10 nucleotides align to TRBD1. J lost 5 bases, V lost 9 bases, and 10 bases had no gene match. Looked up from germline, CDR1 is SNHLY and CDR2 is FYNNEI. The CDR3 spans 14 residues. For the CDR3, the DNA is TGTGCCAGTAATCCGGGACAGGGGCATAACGAGCAGTACTTC. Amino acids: CASNPGQGHNEQYF.

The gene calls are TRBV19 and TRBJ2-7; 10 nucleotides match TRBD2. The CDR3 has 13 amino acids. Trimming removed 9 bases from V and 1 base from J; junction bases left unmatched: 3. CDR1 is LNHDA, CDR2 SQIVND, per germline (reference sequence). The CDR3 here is CASQLAGSYEQYF. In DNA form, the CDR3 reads TGTGCCAGCCAACTAGCGGGGTCCTACGAGCAGTACTTC.

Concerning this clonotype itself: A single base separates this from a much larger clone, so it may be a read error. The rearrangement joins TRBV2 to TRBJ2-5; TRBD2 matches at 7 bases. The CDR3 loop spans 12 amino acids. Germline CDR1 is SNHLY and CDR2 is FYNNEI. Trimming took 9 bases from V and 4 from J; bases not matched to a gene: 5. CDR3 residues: CARKRGVETQYF. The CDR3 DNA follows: TGTGCCAGAAAGCGGGGCGTAGAGACCCAGTACTTC.

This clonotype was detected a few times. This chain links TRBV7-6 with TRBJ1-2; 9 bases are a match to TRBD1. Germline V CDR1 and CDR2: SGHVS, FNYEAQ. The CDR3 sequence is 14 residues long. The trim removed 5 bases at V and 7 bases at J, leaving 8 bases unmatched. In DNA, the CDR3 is TGTGCCAGCAGCCCCCCGACAGGGGGAGTTGGCTACACCTTC. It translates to CASSPPTGGVGYTF. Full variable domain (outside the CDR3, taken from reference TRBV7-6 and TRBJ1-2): GAGVSQSPRYKVTKRGQDVALRCDPISGHVSLYWYRQALGQGPEFLTYFNYEAQQDKSGLPNDRFSAERPEGSISTLTIQRTEQRDSAMYRCASSPPTGGVGYTFGSGTRLTVV.

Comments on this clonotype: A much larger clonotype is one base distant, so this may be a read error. In DNA form, the CDR3 reads TGTGCCAGCAGTGGGTCCAATGGGCAGTTCTTC. It is translated as CASSGSNGQFF. The rearrangement joins TRBV2 to TRBJ2-1; no clear D. The CDR3 is 11 amino acids. Germline V lookup: CDR1 SNHLY, CDR2 FYNNEI.

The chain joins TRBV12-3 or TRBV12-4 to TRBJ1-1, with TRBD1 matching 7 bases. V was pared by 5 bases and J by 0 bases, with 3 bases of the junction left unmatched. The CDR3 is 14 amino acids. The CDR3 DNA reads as TGTGCCAGCAGTAGGACAGGTCTGAACACTGAAGCTTTCTTT. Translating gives CASSRTGLNTEAFF.

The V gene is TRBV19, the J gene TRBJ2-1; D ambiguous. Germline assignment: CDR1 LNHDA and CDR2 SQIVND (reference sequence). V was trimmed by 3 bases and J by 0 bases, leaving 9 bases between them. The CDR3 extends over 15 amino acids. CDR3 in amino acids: CASSIRLDSYNEQFF. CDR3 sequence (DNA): TGTGCCAGTAGTATCAGACTGGACTCCTACAATGAGCAGTTCTTC.